The sequence of this T cell receptor (beta chain) was determined in a study of T cells in Graves' hyperthyroidism and ophthalmopathy. Study findings and constraints: Appearing also in blood were most of the thyroid clonotypes expanded above 0.001.

This clonotype was detected many times. Its antigen is still unknown. Germline CDR1 and CDR2: DFQATT and SNEGSKA (reference sequence). V was shortened by 6 bases and J by 4 bases, with 19 bases between the two germline ends. The CDR3 consists of 15 residues. The CDR3 regions of TCR beta were amplified from RNA transcripts. HTBI primers were used for first-round RT-PCR of the TCR CDR3. TCRdb recomputed calls from the multiplex PCR reads with MiXCR, one row per CDR3 protein. The profile covers hundreds of thousands of distinct CDR3 sequences, with around 16% appearing a single time and over 3.5% taken by the ten largest. No ophthalmopathy progression within 18 months constituted stable Graves' hyperthyroidism. Diagnosis of hyperthyroidism was new in patients aged 18 to 65, and its duration was under 2 months. Cells are PBMCs isolated from around 10 ml of fresh blood.

This TCR came from a woman in her twenties or thirties with Graves' hyperthyroidism. V gene TRBV20-1 combines with J gene TRBJ1-5, with D possibly matching TRBD1 (5 bases). Material for sequencing was blood. The CDR3 coding sequence is TGCAGTGCCCTGAAAACTTGGGGCGGGAATCAGCCCCAGCATTTT. It codes for CSALKTWGGNQPQHF.